The rows below give T cell receptor beta chains drawn from one sample of a study of blood T cell repertoires in COVID-19. Measured with immunoSEQ multiplex PCR; TCRdb has only the in-frame clones, and not every one. Counted here are some 130,000 clones, over 75% occurring once; the ten biggest clones make up 35% to 50%. The sequenced material came from peripheral blood. These TCRs come from a human donor in a cohort sampled during active COVID-19. Both conserved end residues are part of each CDR3. A D gene is named only where the DNA matches it firmly. Clone size, where shown, is once, few, many, or a class for clones that have expanded.

j_call	v_call	clone_size	d_call	cdr3_nt	cdr3_aa
TRBJ1-4	TRBV28	-	-	TGTGCCAGCAGTTATCTCAGCGGGGGGAGTGAAAAACTGTTTTTT	CASSYLSGGSEKLFF
TRBJ2-5	TRBV19	-	TRBD2	TGTGCCAGTAGTTCGGGACTAGCGGGGGGCCACGAGTACTTC	CASSSGLAGGHEYF
TRBJ2-3	TRBV5-1	-	TRBD1	TGCGCCAGCAGCCGATCGGACAGGGCCGATACGCAGTATTTT	CASSRSDRADTQYF
TRBJ2-3	TRBV7-6	-	-	TGTGCCAGCAGCTACAGCGGGTACACAGATACGCAGTATTTT	CASSYSGYTDTQYF
TRBJ2-5	TRBV2	-	-	TGTGCCAGCAGTCGAGAAGTGGCCCAGTACTTC	CASSREVAQYF
TRBJ2-7	TRBV9	-	TRBD2	TGTGCCAGCAGTGCCGGGGGGGGAAGCGGGAGACTGGGCGAGCAGTACTTC	CASSAGGGSGRLGEQYF
TRBJ2-3	TRBV19	-	-	TGTGCCAGTAGTATTTTGGGGGGAACTACTAGCACAGATACGCAGTATTTT	CASSILGGTTSTDTQYF
TRBJ1-2	TRBV6-5	-	-	TGTGCCAGCAGTTACTCAGGAGGTGGTCGCTATGGCTACACCTTC	CASSYSGGGRYGYTF
TRBJ2-1	TRBV11-3	-	-	TGTGCCAGCAGCTTAGGGGCTCCCACTTACAATGAGCAGTTCTTC	CASSLGAPTYNEQFF
TRBJ2-4	TRBV7-2	-	-	TGTGCCAGCAGCCTAGGCGGGACCAAAAACATTCAGTACTTC	CASSLGGTKNIQYF
TRBJ2-6	TRBV3-1/TRBV3-2	-	TRBD1	TGTGCCAGCAGCCACTGGGACAGTCCCAGCTTGCGGGCCAACGTCCTGACTTTC	CASSHWDSPSLRANVLTF
TRBJ1-5	TRBV7-2	once	TRBD1	TGTGCCAGCAGCTTGGGACAGTATCAGCCCCAGCATTTT	CASSLGQYQPQHF
TRBJ1-1	TRBV9	-	-	TGTGCCAGCAGTAGGACAGCGGTGGGTATGAACACTGAAGCTTTCTTT	CASSRTAVGMNTEAFF
TRBJ1-6	TRBV27	-	TRBD1	TGTGCCAGCTGCACCATAACGGGGACAGGGGTTTCACCCCTCCACTTT	CASCTITGTGVSPLHF
TRBJ2-2	TRBV7-2	once	TRBD2	TGTGCCAGCAGCAAACTAGCGGGAGAGGCCGGGGAGCTGTTTTTT	CASSKLAGEAGELFF
TRBJ1-3	TRBV30	-	TRBD1	TGTGCCTGGAGTCTGACAGGGGGCTTTAATAGTCTCTCTGGAAACACCATATATTTT	CAWSLTGGFNSLSGNTIYF
TRBJ1-2	TRBV19	-	TRBD1	TGTGCCAGTAGTATTATAGGGACAGGGGGCTACTATGGCTACACCTTC	CASSIIGTGGYYGYTF
TRBJ2-2	TRBV11-3	-	-	TGTGCCAGCAGCTTGTATGCAGGGTCTAGCACCGGGGAGCTGTTTTTT	CASSLYAGSSTGELFF
TRBJ1-6	TRBV30	few	-	TGTGCCTGGAGAGGACAGCGTACTTATAATTCACCCCTCCACTTT	CAWRGQRTYNSPLHF
TRBJ1-5	TRBV2	-	TRBD1	TGTGCCAGCAGTTCGGACAGGAGAAGCAATCAGCCCCAGCATTTT	CASSSDRRSNQPQHF
TRBJ2-2	TRBV5-4	-	-	TGTGCCAGCAGCTTGGGTCGCGGGCAGACCGGGGAGCTGTTTTTT	CASSLGRGQTGELFF
TRBJ2-2	TRBV24-1	-	-	TGTGCCACCAGTGCCCGGTCCACCGGGGAGCTGTTTTTT	CATSARSTGELFF
TRBJ1-6	TRBV5-5	few	-	TGTGCCAGCAGCCTGGACAGCCTGAGCTCCTATAATTCACCCCTCCACTTT	CASSLDSLSSYNSPLHF